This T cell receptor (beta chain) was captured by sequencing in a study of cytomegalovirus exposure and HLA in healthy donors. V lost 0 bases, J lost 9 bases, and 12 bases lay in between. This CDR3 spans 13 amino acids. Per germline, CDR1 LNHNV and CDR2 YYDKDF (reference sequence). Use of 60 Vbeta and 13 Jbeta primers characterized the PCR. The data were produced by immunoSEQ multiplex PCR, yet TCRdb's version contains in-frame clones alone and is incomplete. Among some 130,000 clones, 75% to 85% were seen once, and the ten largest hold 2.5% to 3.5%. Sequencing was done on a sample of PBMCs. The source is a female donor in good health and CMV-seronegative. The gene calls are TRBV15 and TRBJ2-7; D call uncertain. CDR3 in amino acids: CATSRDGETGQYF. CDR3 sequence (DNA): TGTGCCACCAGCAGAGATGGAGAAACCGGGCAGTACTTC.